The clone carrying this TCR beta chain has a handful of counts. This CDR3 region has 15 residues. The V gene end was trimmed by 7 bases and the J gene end by 9 bases; junction bases not matched to a gene: 15. Germline V CDR1 and CDR2: MNHEY, SVGAGI. TCRdb used MiXCR to reprocess the 5' RACE reads, holding one entry per CDR3 protein. Altogether some 300,000 distinct CDR3 sequences are present, approximately 10% being singletons, with the ten largest covering around 3.5%. This specimen comes from a study of T cells after yellow fever vaccination. The J gene is TRBJ2-4, the V gene TRBV6-5; 7 bases map to TRBD1. The origin of this receptor is a man aged 18-30 years who received the YFV17D yellow fever vaccine. Sequences were derived from CD4+ T cells sorted from PBMCs, sampled 5 days after the yellow fever booster vaccination. CDR3 DNA: TGTGCCAGCAAAGTAACAGGGGACCTAGGGGGCATTCAGTACTTC. Its protein is CASKVTGDLGGIQYF.